This T cell receptor (beta chain) stems from a study of blood T cell repertoires in COVID-19. As for the study in general: Acute and convalescent COVID-19 samples came from the United States, Italy and Spain.

This CDR3 contains 14 residues. Per the germline V gene, CDR1 is SEHNR and CDR2 is FQNEAQ (reference sequence). V shed 5 bases and J shed 4 bases, with 12 bases lying between them. Some clones are missing from TCRdb's copy, which holds only in-frame ones; the method was immunoSEQ multiplex PCR. The data hold 120,000 or so clones, with about nine tenths observed a single time. The chain employs TRBV7-9 and TRBJ1-3; tentatively, D is TRBD1 (6 bases). The sequence came from a woman in her sixties or seventies with acute or convalescent COVID-19. Material: peripheral blood. This CDR3 reads CASSAQGYGNTIYF. CDR3 nucleotides: TGTGCCAGCAGCGCTCAGGGGTACGGAAACACCATATATTTT.